The 20 T cell receptor beta chains below come from one sample, sequenced in a study of shared clonotypes between healthy human individuals. Sequencing was performed with immunoSEQ multiplex PCR; in TCRdb, only in-frame clones are kept and a portion is missing. The sample has a few million clones, just over 90% seen once. Material: naive CD4+ T cells sorted from blood. Subset noted: CD45RA+ positively selected. The receptor set was obtained from a man between 18 and 29 years old in good health.

The V call is TRBV5-1, the J call TRBJ1-3; D remains ambiguous. V lost 3 bases to trimming and J lost 0 bases, with 10 bases between them. Germline V gene sequence: CDR1 SGHRS, CDR2 YFSETQ. The CDR3 spans 15 residues. CDR3 sequence (DNA): TGCGCCAGCAGCTCGGAGGTCGTCTCTGGAAACACCATATATTTT. It yields the protein CASSSEVVSGNTIYF.

The chain employs TRBV11-3 and TRBJ2-1, with 10 bases aligning to TRBD2. Germline V gene data show CDR1 as SGHNT and CDR2 as YENEEA. Trimming removed 3 bases from V and 9 bases from J; junction bases left unmatched: 14. This CDR3 contains 17 residues. For the CDR3, the DNA is TGTGCCAGCAGCTTCGGGGCTAGCGGGGGCCAGGCAAGTGAGCAGTTCTTC. This codes for CASSFGASGGQASEQFF.

The chain joins TRBV11-2 to TRBJ2-3; D is ambiguous. Trimming took 4 bases from V and 1 from J, leaving 12 bases between them. The CDR3 runs 15 residues. From germline, CDR1 is SGHAT and CDR2 FQNNGV. The CDR3 sequence: CASSYRGAGTDTQYF. Here the CDR3 DNA reads TGTGCCAGCAGCTACCGTGGAGCAGGCACAGATACGCAGTATTTT.

This clone occurred once. The V and J genes are TRBV4-1 and TRBJ2-7, with TRBD2 matching over 8 bases. The CDR3 has 15 amino acids. Per germline, CDR1 MGHRA and CDR2 YSYEKL. Trimming removed 4 bases from V and 0 bases from J; junction bases left unmatched: 5. The CDR3 region is CASSRAGESSYEQYF. CDR3 nucleotides: TGCGCCAGCAGCCGAGCGGGAGAGTCCTCCTACGAGCAGTACTTC.

As regards this clone: This same CDR3 is encoded by further DNA sequences in the sample. The V gene is TRBV30, the J gene TRBJ2-1; TRBD1 or TRBD2 may be the D gene (5 bases each). The V gene lost 0 bases and the J gene lost 6 bases, with 15 bases spanning the gap. The CDR3 extends over 15 amino acids. CDR1 and CDR2 from the germline V gene are GTSNPN and SVGIG (reference sequence). CDR3 in DNA: TGTGCCTGGAGTGTACGTCAGGGAGTGGGCAATGAGCAGTTCTTC. Translated: CAWSVRQGVGNEQFF.

V usage is TRBV6-1 and J usage is TRBJ2-1, with 9 bases fitting TRBD1. Germline lookup yields CDR1 MNHNS and CDR2 SASEGT. With 4 bases clipped from V and 5 bases from J, the junction kept 9 bases outside the gene matches. The CDR3 is made up of 16 amino acids. The CDR3, as DNA: TGTGCCAGCAGTGGATTGGGGACAGGGAGGAACAATGAGCAGTTCTTC. Amino acids: CASSGLGTGRNNEQFF.

As DNA, the CDR3 is TGTGCCAGCTCTTCCGGGACAGGGGGCGGCACAGATACGCAGTATTTT. This sequence encodes CASSSGTGGGTDTQYF. The V and J genes are TRBV18 and TRBJ2-3; 12 nucleotides match TRBD1. The V segment lost 6 bases and the J segment 1 base; nucleotides outside the gene matches: 5. The CDR3 consists of 16 residues. Germline V gives CDR1 KGHSH, CDR2 LQKENI.

V gene TRBV30 combines with J gene TRBJ1-3, with 7 bases identical to TRBD1. CDR1 is GTSNPN, CDR2 SVGIG, per germline (reference sequence). Unmatched junction bases numbered 4, after V lost 5 bases and J lost 0 bases. The CDR3 loop spans 14 amino acids. DNA for the CDR3: TGTGCCTGGGGGGGACAGAGCTCTGGAAACACCATATATTTT. This codes for CAWGGQSSGNTIYF.

Only one count was recorded for this clone. CDR3 sequence: CASSATGGNQETQYF. CDR3 DNA: TGTGCCAGCAGTGCAACAGGGGGGAACCAAGAGACCCAGTACTTC. The chain is built from TRBV9 and TRBJ2-5, with 8 bases that match TRBD1. The CDR3 is 15 residues long. CDR1 SGDLS and CDR2 YYNGEE come from the germline V gene. V shed 5 bases and J 0 bases; nucleotides not matched to a gene: 6. The entire variable domain, with the rest obtained from reference TRBV9 and TRBJ2-5, is as follows: DSGVTQTPKHLITATGQRVTLRCSPRSGDLSVYWYQQSLDQGLQFLIQYYNGEERAKGNILERFSAQQFPDLHSELNLSSLELGDSALYFCASSATGGNQETQYFGPGTRLLVL.

V and J are TRBV5-4 and TRBJ2-2; possibly TRBD1 or TRBD2 for D (5 bases each). Trimming shortened V by 5 bases and J by 2 bases, and 28 bases separated the two germline ends. Germline-derived CDR1 and CDR2 are SGHNT and YYREEE (reference sequence). The CDR3 length is 20 residues. The CDR3 region has the DNA TGTGCCAGCAGGCTTGGGGTTGGGGACCCCAAAAAGGGAAACACCGGGGAGCTGTTTTTT. Translation gives CASRLGVGDPKKGNTGELFF.

The chain joins TRBV5-1 to TRBJ1-5; 7 nucleotides align to TRBD1. There are 17 residues in the CDR3. V lost 0 bases to trimming and J lost 1 base; unmatched junction nucleotides: 7. Looked up from germline, CDR1 is SGHRS and CDR2 is YFSETQ. In DNA form, the CDR3 reads TGCGCCAGCAGCTTGGGGGACCGACAGGGAAGCAATCAGCCCCAGCATTTT. This codes for CASSLGDRQGSNQPQHF. Using reference TRBV5-1 and TRBJ1-5 for the parts outside the CDR3, the full variable domain is KAGVTQTPRYLIKTRGQQVTLSCSPISGHRSVSWYQQTPGQGLQFLFEYFSETQRNKGNFPGRFSGRQFSNSRSEMNVSTLELGDSALYLCASSLGDRQGSNQPQHFGDGTRLSIL.

This chain joins TRBV5-4 and TRBJ2-1; 9 nucleotides match TRBD2. V shed 0 bases, J shed 1 base, and the junction held 5 bases outside the gene matches. CDR1 is SGHNT, CDR2 YYREEE, per germline (reference sequence). This CDR3 region has 17 residues. The CDR3: CASSLEPSGTSYNEQFF. CDR3 sequence (DNA): TGTGCCAGCAGCTTGGAACCTAGCGGGACTTCCTACAATGAGCAGTTCTTC. The full variable domain, its missing parts supplied by reference TRBV5-4 and TRBJ2-1, is ETGVTQSPTHLIKTRGQQVTLRCSSQSGHNTVSWYQQALGQGPQFIFQYYREEENGRGNFPPRFSGLQFPNYSSELNVNALELDDSALYLCASSLEPSGTSYNEQFFGPGTRLTVL.

Concerning this clone: A junction end diverges from the germline sequence, so it may reflect a read error. This sample includes further DNA sequences coding for the same CDR3. For the CDR3, the DNA is TGTGCCAGCTCTCCACAGGGGAATTCCTACGAGCAGTACTTC. Translated, it gives CASSPQGNSYEQYF. The V call is TRBV18, the J call TRBJ2-7; 7 nucleotides match TRBD1. CDR1 KGHSH and CDR2 LQKENI come from the germline V gene. The CDR3 is made up of 14 amino acids.

The chain combines TRBV6-5 with TRBJ2-7, with TRBD2 matching 7 bases. CDR1 is MNHEY, CDR2 SVGAGI, per germline. V shed 7 bases, J shed 3 bases, and the junction held 9 bases outside the gene matches. The CDR3 length is 14 residues. The CDR3 spells CASKVASGNYEQYF. Written as DNA, the CDR3 is TGTGCCAGCAAGGTGGCTAGCGGAAACTACGAGCAGTACTTC.

A single count supports this clone. CDR3 amino acids: CASSLVGDRTNYGYTF. In nucleotides, the CDR3 is TGTGCCAGCAGCTTAGTAGGGGACCGAACTAACTATGGCTACACCTTC. The V call is TRBV7-9, the J call TRBJ1-2, with D maybe TRBD1 (5 bases). Germline V CDR1 and CDR2: SEHNR, FQNEAQ (reference sequence). Trimming shortened V by 1 base and J by 0 bases, and 12 bases separated the two germline ends. The CDR3 extends over 16 amino acids. Based on the CDR3 plus reference TRBV7-9 and TRBJ1-2, the full variable domain is DTGVSQNPRHKITKRGQNVTFRCDPISEHNRLYWYRQTLGQGPEFLTYFQNEAQLEKSRLLSDRFSAERPKGSFSTLEIQRTEQGDSAMYLCASSLVGDRTNYGYTFGSGTRLTVV.

The chain carries TRBV4-1 and TRBJ2-5, with 7 bases fitting TRBD2. This CDR3 spans 16 amino acids. V dropped 0 bases and J dropped 5; count of bases not matched to a gene: 9. CDR1 and CDR2 (germline): MGHRA, YSYEKL. CDR3: CASSQDRPAGSETQYF. CDR3 bases: TGCGCCAGCAGCCAAGACAGGCCAGCGGGATCGGAGACCCAGTACTTC.

The chain recombines TRBV5-4 with TRBJ1-4, with a tentative D call TRBD1 (6 bases). V lost 5 bases to trimming and J lost 8 bases, with 16 bases between them. Per germline, CDR1 SGHNT and CDR2 YYREEE (reference sequence). This CDR3 has 14 residues. Here the CDR3 reads CASSIAGGREKLFF. The CDR3 nucleotides are TGTGCCAGCAGTATTGCTGGGGGGCGCGAAAAACTGTTTTTT.

The CDR3: CASSRKWPGGNYEQYF. CDR3 sequence (DNA): TGCGCCAGCAGCCGTAAATGGCCTGGGGGGAACTACGAGCAGTACTTC. V usage is TRBV4-1 and J usage is TRBJ2-7, with D possibly being TRBD2 (6 bases). There are 16 residues in the CDR3. The germline V gene encodes CDR1 MGHRA and CDR2 YSYEKL. V lost 4 bases and J lost 3, with 19 bases in between.

This clone was picked up one time. The chain recombines TRBV5-5 with TRBJ1-1, with TRBD1 identical over 7 bases. The length of the CDR3 is 15 residues. The germline V gene has CDR1 SGHKS and CDR2 YYEKEE (reference sequence). The V gene end was trimmed by 1 base and the J gene end by 0 bases; junction bases not matched to a gene: 3. The CDR3 nucleotides are TGTGCCAGCAGCTTGCCGGGACAGCTGAACACTGAAGCTTTCTTT. Encoded protein: CASSLPGQLNTEAFF.

The chain couples TRBV5-1 to TRBJ2-7; 10 nucleotides align to TRBD1. The CDR3 consists of 18 residues. Germline loops: CDR1 SGHRS, CDR2 YFSETQ. The trim removed 2 bases at V and 0 bases at J, leaving 11 bases unmatched. The CDR3 is CASSFGTGAVLSSYEQYF. In DNA form, the CDR3 reads TGCGCCAGCAGCTTTGGGACAGGGGCGGTATTAAGCTCCTACGAGCAGTACTTC.